This T cell receptor beta chain was identified in a study of T-cell reconstitution after alpha-beta-depleted transplantation in children. The study's findings and limits: Newly produced T cells mostly provided counts and TCRbeta diversity after one year, as hyperexpanded clones declined. Alpha-beta T cells about two months after transplant reportedly derived from several hundred expanded graft clones.

TCRbeta library construction was performed incorporating unique molecular identifiers. TCRdb reprocessed the PCR reads via MiXCR and lists one record per CDR3 protein. The sample has about 76,000 distinct CDR3 sequences, 13% to 15% seen once; the top ten hold 25% to 30%. The ends were cut back, 2 bases at V and 1 base at J, with 8 bases in the middle. CDR1 is MNHNS and CDR2 is SASEGT in the germline V gene. The CDR3 extends over 14 amino acids. On this clonotype: The antigen remains undetermined.

The source was PBMCs, mostly from graft donor cells, collected 180 days after TCRalphabeta/CD19-depleted stem cell transplant. The rearrangement joins TRBV6-1 to TRBJ2-5; no clear D. The sequence was collected from a male patient aged 2 to 10 who had a stem cell transplant for acute lymphoblastic leukemia, so the T cells may come from the graft donor. The CDR3 loop is CASSERGFQETQYF. The CDR3 region has the DNA TGTGCCAGCAGTGAACGAGGCTTCCAAGAGACCCAGTACTTC.